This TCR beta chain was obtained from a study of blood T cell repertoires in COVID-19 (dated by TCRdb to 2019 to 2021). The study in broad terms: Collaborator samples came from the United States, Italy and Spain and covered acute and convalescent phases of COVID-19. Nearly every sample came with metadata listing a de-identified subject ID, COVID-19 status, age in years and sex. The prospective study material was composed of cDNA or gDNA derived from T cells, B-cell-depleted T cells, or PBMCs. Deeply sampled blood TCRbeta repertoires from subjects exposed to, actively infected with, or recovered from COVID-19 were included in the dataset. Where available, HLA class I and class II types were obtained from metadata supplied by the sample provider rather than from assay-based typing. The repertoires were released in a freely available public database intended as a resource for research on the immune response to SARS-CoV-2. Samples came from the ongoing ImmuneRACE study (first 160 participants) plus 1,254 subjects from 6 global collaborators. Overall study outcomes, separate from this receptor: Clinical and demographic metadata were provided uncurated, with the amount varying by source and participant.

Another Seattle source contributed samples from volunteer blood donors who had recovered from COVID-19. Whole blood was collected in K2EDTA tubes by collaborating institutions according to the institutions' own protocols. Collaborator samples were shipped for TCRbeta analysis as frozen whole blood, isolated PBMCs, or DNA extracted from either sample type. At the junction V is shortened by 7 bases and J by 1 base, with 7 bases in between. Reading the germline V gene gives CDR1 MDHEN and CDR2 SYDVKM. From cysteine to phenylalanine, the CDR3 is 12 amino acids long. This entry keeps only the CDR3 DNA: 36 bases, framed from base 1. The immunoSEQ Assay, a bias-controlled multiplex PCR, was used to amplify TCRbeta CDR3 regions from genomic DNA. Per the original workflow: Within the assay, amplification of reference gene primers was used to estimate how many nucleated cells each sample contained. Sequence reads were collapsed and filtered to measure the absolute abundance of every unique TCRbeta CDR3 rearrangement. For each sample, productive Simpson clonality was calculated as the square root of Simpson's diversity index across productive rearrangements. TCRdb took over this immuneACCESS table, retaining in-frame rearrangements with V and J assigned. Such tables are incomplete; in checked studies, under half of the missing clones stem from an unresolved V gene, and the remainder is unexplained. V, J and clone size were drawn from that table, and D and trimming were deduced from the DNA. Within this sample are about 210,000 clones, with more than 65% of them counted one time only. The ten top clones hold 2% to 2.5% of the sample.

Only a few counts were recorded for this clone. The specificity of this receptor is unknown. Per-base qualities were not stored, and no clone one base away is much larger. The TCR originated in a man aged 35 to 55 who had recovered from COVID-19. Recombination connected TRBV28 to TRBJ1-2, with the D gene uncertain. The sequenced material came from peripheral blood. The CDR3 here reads CASKLLNYGYTF. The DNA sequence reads TGTGCCAGCAAACTACTTAACTATGGCTACACCTTC.